Given below is one T cell receptor beta chain in context. Its antigen is currently not known. Base-call qualities are not available, and no considerably larger clone is one nucleotide away. The library came from multiplex PCR. Data came from an Illumina HiSeq 4000. CDR3 regions were amplified by Arm-PCR with iRepertoire HTBI primers to construct TCR beta libraries. Gel purification was performed on PCR products prior to sequencing. Per the authors' processing: Gene usage analysis of CDR3 amino acid clonotypes relied on the 60 or so TRBV and 13 to 15 TRBJ segments identified across samples. COPE and FqMerger were used to merge the filtered high-quality paired reads into contigs. BLAST was used to align contigs to the IMGT TRBV, TRBD and TRBJ reference genes, and CDR3 was defined following IMGT. Clonotypes above 0.1% frequency were classified as highly expanded clones. Shannon entropy was used to measure repertoire diversity, and the Gini coefficient was used to measure V-J evenness. A clonotype was considered public if more than one individual shared it. The public reads were reanalyzed by TCRdb: fastp trimming at Q25, MiXCR alignment, in-frame beta chains only. Entries that share a CDR3 protein sequence are merged under the most common genes and DNA. Clone size and V and J calls follow TCRdb, not the original study. The sample yields more than 300,000 distinct CDR3 sequences; about 16% were counted once. The ten largest account for approximately 22% of the sample.

The time point label corresponds to: newly diagnosed GD, antithyroid drugs for less than 3 months. RNA was extracted from PBMCs in TRIzol for both TCR sequencing and RNA sequencing. The diagnosis of Graves' disease was made according to American Thyroid Association guidelines. Patients for the study were recruited at an endocrinology department in Xi'an, China. From each patient, around 9.3 milliliters of peripheral blood was collected into an EDTA anticoagulant tube. Ficoll Paque Plus density gradient separation was used to isolate PBMCs, and no additional T cell sorting was done. RNA quality was checked with an Agilent 2100 Bioanalyzer and agarose gel, and concentration with a NanoDrop 2000. The data were taken from a study of regulatory T cells in long-lasting Graves disease (dated by TCRdb to the early 2020s). Describing the broader study: Newly diagnosed Graves' disease patients had taken antithyroid drugs for less than 3 months. Peripheral blood TCR sequencing and RNA sequencing compared persistent Graves' disease patients with newly diagnosed Graves' disease patients. A total of roughly 35 samples underwent TCR sequencing: around 13 from persistent and roughly 20 from newly diagnosed Graves' disease patients. The study was conducted in China and was registered as a clinical trial.

The paper as a whole reports these results and caveats: More public clonotypes were shared among persistent patients (fewer than 3,000) than among newly diagnosed patients (roughly 1,000). Persistent disease showed preferential use of TRBV28, TRBJ1-2 and TRBJ2-5, whereas newly diagnosed disease favored TRBV20-1 and TRBJ2-1. Only the TCR beta chain was sequenced and analyzed. The study examined only peripheral blood because the primary lesion, thyroid tissue, could not be accessed. As a limitation, the authors acknowledged that the small sample size may reduce accuracy. Compared with newly diagnosed patients, patients with persistent Graves' disease had lower TCR Shannon entropy and fewer highly expanded clones, which suggests clonal expansion.

The CDR3 sequence holds 15 residues, the cysteine and phenylalanine included. The read is trimmed to its CDR3 DNA, 45 bases read in frame from base 1. V is clipped by 5 bases and J by 0 bases, and the sequence between their germline boundaries is 16 bases long. According to the germline V gene (reference sequence), CDR1 reads DFQATT and CDR2 reads SNEGSKA. The sequence was collected from a female donor with Graves disease. The chain couples TRBV20-1 to TRBJ1-2; TRBD1 is perhaps the D gene, given 6 matching bases. Specimen: peripheral blood mononuclear cells (PBMCs), collected at new diagnosis, from a patient treated with antithyroid drugs. In nucleotides, the sequence is TGCAGTGCTCGGGACACCGAACTCACTAACTATGGCTACACCTTC. The encoded protein is CSARDTELTNYGYTF.